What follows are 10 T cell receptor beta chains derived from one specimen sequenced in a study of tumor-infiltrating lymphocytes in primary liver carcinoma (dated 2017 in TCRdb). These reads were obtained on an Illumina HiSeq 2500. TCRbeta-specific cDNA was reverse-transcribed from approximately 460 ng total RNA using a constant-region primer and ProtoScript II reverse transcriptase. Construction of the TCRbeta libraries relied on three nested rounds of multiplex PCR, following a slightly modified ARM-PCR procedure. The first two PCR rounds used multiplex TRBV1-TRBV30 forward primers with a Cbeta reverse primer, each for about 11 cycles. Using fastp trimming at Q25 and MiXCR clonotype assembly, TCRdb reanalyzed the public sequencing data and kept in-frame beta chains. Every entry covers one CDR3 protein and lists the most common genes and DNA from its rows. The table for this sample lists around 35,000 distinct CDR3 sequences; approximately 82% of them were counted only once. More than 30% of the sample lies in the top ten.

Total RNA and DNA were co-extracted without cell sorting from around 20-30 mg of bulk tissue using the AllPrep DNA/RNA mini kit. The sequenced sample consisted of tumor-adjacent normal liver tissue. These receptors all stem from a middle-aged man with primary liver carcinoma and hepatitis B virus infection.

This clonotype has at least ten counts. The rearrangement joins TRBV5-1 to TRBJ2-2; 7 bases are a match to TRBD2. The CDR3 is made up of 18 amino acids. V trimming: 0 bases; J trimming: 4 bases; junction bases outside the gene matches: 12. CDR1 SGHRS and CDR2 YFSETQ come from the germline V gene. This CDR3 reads CASSLATLADSFTGELFF. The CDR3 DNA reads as TGCGCCAGCAGCTTGGCTACCCTAGCGGACTCTTTCACCGGGGAGCTGTTTTTT.

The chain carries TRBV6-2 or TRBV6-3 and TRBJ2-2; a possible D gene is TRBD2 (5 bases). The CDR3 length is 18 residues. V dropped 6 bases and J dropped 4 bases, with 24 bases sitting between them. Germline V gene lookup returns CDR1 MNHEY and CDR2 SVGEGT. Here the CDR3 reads CASSDIGIRLASTGELFF. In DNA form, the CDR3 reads TGTGCCAGCAGCGACATAGGGATTCGGCTAGCCAGCACCGGGGAGCTGTTTTTT.

This CDR3 reads CASSTHKGNQPQYF. CDR3 nucleotides: TGTGCCAGCAGTACCCATAAGGGTAATCAGCCCCAGTATTTT. The chain uses TRBV6-1 and TRBJ1-5; D gene unclear. The J call may be faulty, since TRBJ2-3 better matches the DNA end. This CDR3 is 14 amino acids long. The germline V gene encodes CDR1 MNHNS and CDR2 SASEGT.

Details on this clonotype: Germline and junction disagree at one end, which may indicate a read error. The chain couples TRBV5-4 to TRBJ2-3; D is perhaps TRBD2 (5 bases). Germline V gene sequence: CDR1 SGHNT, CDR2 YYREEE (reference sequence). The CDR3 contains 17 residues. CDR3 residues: CTSSPLGDRHSTDTQYF. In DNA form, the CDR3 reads TGTACCAGCAGCCCGCTGGGAGACCGACATAGCACAGATACGCAGTATTTT.

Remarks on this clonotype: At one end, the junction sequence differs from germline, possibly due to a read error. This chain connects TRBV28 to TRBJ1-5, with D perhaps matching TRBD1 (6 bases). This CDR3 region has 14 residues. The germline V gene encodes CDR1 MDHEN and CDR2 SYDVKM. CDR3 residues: CASRPTGSTQPQYF. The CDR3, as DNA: TGTGCCAGCAGGCCCACAGGGTCGACTCAGCCCCAGTATTTC.

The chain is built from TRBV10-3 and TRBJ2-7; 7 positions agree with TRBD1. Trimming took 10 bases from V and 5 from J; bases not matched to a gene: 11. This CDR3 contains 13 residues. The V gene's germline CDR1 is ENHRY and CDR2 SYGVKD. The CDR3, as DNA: TGTGCCAACACCGAGACAGGGTTGGACGAGCAGTACTTC. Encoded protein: CANTETGLDEQYF.

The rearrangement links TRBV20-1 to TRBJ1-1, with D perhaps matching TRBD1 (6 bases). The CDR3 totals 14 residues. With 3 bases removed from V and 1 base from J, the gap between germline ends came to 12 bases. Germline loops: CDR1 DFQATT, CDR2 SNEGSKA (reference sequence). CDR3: CSASPGTRNTEAFF. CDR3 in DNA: TGCAGTGCTAGTCCCGGGACACGGAACACTGAAGCTTTCTTT.

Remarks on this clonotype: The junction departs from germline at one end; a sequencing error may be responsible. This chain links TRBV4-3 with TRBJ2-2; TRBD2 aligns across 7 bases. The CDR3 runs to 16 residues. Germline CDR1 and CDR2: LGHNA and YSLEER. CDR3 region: CASSQGPAGETGELLF. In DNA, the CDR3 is TGCGCCAGTAGCCAAGGTCCCGCGGGAGAGACCGGGGAGCTCCTTTTT.

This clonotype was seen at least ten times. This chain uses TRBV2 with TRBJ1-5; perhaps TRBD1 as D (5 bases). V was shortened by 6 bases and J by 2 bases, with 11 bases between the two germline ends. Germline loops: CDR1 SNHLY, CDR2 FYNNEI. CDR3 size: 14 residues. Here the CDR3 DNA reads TGTGCCAGCAGCGCGGTAGGGGGCAATCAGCCCCAGCATTTT. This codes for CASSAVGGNQPQHF.

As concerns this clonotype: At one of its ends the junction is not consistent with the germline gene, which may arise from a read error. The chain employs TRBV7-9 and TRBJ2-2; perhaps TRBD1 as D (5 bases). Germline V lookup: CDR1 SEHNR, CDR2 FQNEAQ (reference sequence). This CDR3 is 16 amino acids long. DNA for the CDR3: TGTGACAGCAGCTTAGCTCTTCAGGGTTGGACCGGGGAGCTGTTTTTT. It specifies CDSSLALQGWTGELFF.